This TCR beta chain appears in the sequencing data of a study of cytomegalovirus exposure and HLA in healthy donors. Regarding the study as a whole: Most of the CMV-associated TCR beta chains (in a later analysis) appeared to be HLA-restricted.

Germline V gives CDR1 SGHRS, CDR2 YFSETQ. The CDR3 extends over 15 amino acids. Losses at the gene ends were 4 bases for V and 9 bases for J; bases not matched to a gene: 3. Of note for this clone: Its matching antigen is unknown.

The PCR had 60 Vbeta and 13 Jbeta primers. The repertoire was sequenced with immunoSEQ multiplex PCR; TCRdb's copy has only in-frame clones and lacks some. The data show 150,000 to 180,000 clones, approximately 75% seen once. The specimen was PBMCs. V gene TRBV5-1 combines with J gene TRBJ2-2; TRBD2 matches at 16 bases. This sequence originates from a man aged 18-30 years in good health and CMV-seronegative. The CDR3 DNA reads TGCGCCAGCAGCGGGACTAGCGGGGGGGCCCGGGAGCTGTTTTTT. This encodes CASSGTSGGARELFF.